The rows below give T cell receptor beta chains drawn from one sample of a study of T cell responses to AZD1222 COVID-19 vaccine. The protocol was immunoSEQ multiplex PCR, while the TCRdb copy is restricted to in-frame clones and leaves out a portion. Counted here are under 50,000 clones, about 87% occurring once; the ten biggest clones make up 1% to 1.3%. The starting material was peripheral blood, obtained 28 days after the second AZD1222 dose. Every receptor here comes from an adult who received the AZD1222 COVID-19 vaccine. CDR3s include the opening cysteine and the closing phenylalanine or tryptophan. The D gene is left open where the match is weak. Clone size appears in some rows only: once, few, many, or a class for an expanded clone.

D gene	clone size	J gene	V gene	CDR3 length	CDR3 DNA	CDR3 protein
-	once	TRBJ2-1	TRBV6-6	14	TGTGCCAGCATTTGGGAACAGGGTAGAAATGAGCAGTTCTTC	CASIWEQGRNEQFF
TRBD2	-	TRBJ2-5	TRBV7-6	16	TGTGCCAGCAGCTTGCGGCCTAGCGGGAGTCAAGAGACCCAGTACTTC	CASSLRPSGSQETQYF
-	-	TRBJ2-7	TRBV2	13	TGTGCCAGCAGTTGGACCCTCTCCTACGAGCAGTACTTC	CASSWTLSYEQYF
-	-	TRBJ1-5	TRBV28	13	TGTGCCAGCACTTACAGGGCGGATCAGCCCCAGCATTTT	CASTYRADQPQHF
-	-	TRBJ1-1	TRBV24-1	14	TGTGCCACCAGTGCTTCGGGGGGTGGCACTGAAGCTTTCTTT	CATSASGGGTEAFF
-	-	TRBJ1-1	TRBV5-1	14	TGCGCCAGCAGCCCCAATCGCGGGAACACTGAAGCTTTCTTT	CASSPNRGNTEAFF
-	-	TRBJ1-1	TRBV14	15	TGTGCCAGCAGCCAAGGGCACACGGGTTTGACTGAAGCTTTCTTT	CASSQGHTGLTEAFF
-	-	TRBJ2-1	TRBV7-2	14	TGTGCCAGCAGCTTGGAGGGCCTATACAATGAGCAGTTCTTC	CASSLEGLYNEQFF
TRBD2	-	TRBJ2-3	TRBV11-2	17	TGTGCCAGCAGCTCCGACCCGAAGCGGGGTAGCACAGATACGCAGTATTTT	CASSSDPKRGSTDTQYF
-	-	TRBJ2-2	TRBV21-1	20	TGTGCCAGCAGCAAAGCGCTTTTAGTACTAGCGGGAGCTTACACCGGGGAGCTGTTTTTT	CASSKALLVLAGAYTGELFF
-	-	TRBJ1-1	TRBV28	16	TGTGCCAGCAGAACCCCCCCAGATTTCGCGAACACTGAAGCTTTCTTT	CASRTPPDFANTEAFF
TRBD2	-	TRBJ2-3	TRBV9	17	TGTGCCAGCAGCCTAGGGACTAGCGGGAGGAACACAGATACGCAGTATTTT	CASSLGTSGRNTDTQYF
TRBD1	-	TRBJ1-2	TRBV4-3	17	TGCGCCAGCAGCCCCTCGACAGGGTTGGGTCGTAACTATGGCTACACCTTC	CASSPSTGLGRNYGYTF
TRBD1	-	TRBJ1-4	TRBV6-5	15	TGTGCCAGCAGCTCATCGGACAGGGTGCGGGGAAAACTGTTTTTT	CASSSSDRVRGKLFF
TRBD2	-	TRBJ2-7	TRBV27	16	TGTGCCAGCAGTCCCTCAGCGGGAGGGCTTTCCTACGAGCAGTACTTC	CASSPSAGGLSYEQYF
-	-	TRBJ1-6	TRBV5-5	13	TGTGCCAGCAGCCCCCTAGGTAATTCACCCCTCCACTTT	CASSPLGNSPLHF
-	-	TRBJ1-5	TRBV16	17	TGTGCCAGCAGCCAATCGATCGGCCCCGGGACTAATCAGCCCCAGCATTTT	CASSQSIGPGTNQPQHF
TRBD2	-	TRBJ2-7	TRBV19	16	TGTGCCAGTAGTCCCCAAGGCGGGAGGGCCAACTACGAGCAGTACTTC	CASSPQGGRANYEQYF
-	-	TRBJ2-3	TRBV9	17	TGTGCCAGCAGCGTTCAGGAAAGGGGATGGGGCACAGATACGCAGTATTTT	CASSVQERGWGTDTQYF
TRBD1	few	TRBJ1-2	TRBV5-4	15	TGTGCCAGCAGCTTCCCGGGACAGGGGGCATATGGCTACACCTTC	CASSFPGQGAYGYTF
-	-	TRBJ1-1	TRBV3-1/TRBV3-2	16	TGTGCCAGCAGCCAAGACGCGGGACCTGGGGGCACTGAAGCTTTCTTT	CASSQDAGPGGTEAFF
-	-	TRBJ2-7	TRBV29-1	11	TGCAGCGTGGGAAGTCATAGCGAGCAGTACTTC	CSVGSHSEQYF
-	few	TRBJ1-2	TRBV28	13	TGTGCCAGCAGTTTATACCCTAACTATGGCTACACCTTC	CASSLYPNYGYTF
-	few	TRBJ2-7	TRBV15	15	TGTGCCACCAGCAGCCCGGGCCAAAATTCCTACGAGCAGTACTTC	CATSSPGQNSYEQYF
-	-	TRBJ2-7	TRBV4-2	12	TGTGCCAGCAGCCAAGTCCCCTACGAGCAGTACTTC	CASSQVPYEQYF
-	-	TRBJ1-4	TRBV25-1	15	TGTGCCAGCAGTGAATCGGTCACAGGGTGGGAAAAACTGTTTTTT	CASSESVTGWEKLFF
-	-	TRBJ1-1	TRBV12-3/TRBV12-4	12	TGTGCCAGCAGCCCAACAGTGAAAGAAGCTTTCTTT	CASSPTVKEAFF
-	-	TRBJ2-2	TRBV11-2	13	TGTGCCAGCACCAAGTGGGGGACCGGGGAGCTGTTTTTT	CASTKWGTGELFF
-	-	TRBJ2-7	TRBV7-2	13	TGTGCCAGCAGCCCCCCCTTGGGATACGAGCAGTACTTC	CASSPPLGYEQYF
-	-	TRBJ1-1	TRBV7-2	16	TGTGCCAGCAGCGCCCGAGGGTTGTGGGGGAACACTGAAGCTTTCTTT	CASSARGLWGNTEAFF
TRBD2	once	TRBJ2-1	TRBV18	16	TGTGCCAGCTCACCGCGAACTAGCGGGAGCTACAATGAGCAGTTCTTC	CASSPRTSGSYNEQFF
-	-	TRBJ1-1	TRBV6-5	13	TGTGCCAGCCGGAACTCTTATGGCACTGAAGCTTTCTTT	CASRNSYGTEAFF
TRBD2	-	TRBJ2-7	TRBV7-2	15	TGTGCCAGCAGCTCCTCCCTAGCGGGAGTAGGCGAGCAGTACTTC	CASSSSLAGVGEQYF
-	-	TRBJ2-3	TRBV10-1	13	TGCGCCAGCAGTGAGTCGGGGACCGATACGCAGTATTTT	CASSESGTDTQYF
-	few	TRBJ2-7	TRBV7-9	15	TGTGCCAGCAGCCAGCAGGGAGAGTACTCCTACGAGCAGTACTTC	CASSQQGEYSYEQYF
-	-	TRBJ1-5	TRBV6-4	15	TGTGCCAGCAGTGAATCAGGCAATAGCAATCAGCCCCAGCATTTT	CASSESGNSNQPQHF
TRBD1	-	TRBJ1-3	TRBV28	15	TGTGCCAGCAGTTTAGACAGGGCCGGCGGAAACACCATATATTTT	CASSLDRAGGNTIYF
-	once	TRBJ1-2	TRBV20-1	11	TGCAGTGCGAGGACAGTACCTGGCTACACCTTC	CSARTVPGYTF
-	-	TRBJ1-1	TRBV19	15	TGTGCCAGTAGTATTCCGTCTGGGGGCAGAACTGAAGCTTTCTTT	CASSIPSGGRTEAFF
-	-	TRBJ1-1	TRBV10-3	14	TGTGCCATCAGCCCTGACGGGAGGGAGACTGAAGCTTTCTTT	CAISPDGRETEAFF
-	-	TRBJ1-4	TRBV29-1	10	TGCAGCGCCGAGCTTGGGGAACTGTTTTTT	CSAELGELFF
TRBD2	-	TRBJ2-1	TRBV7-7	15	TGTGCTAGCAGCCATGGACTAGCGGGAGCATATGAGCAGTTCTTC	CASSHGLAGAYEQFF
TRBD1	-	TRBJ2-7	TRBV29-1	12	TGCAGCGTTGGCGACAGGGGGTACGAGCAGTACTTC	CSVGDRGYEQYF